The sequence of this T cell receptor (beta chain) was determined in a study of T cell responses to AZD1222 COVID-19 vaccine. Using immunoSEQ multiplex PCR, the repertoire was profiled, and TCRdb retains in-frame clones only, with some absent. The table has fewer than 200,000 clones, around 93% seen once; the top ten hold 1.5% to 2%. Study results and limitations: The number of AZD1222 recipients seropositive at baseline was only 5 to 7. Clonal diversity was possibly underestimated; the donors were predominantly white British and more often female. Within unmutated variant regions lay the reported targets of nearly half of spike-specific TCRs. Spike regions recognized by vaccine-associated CD4 TCRs spanned the protein, led by 160-218 and 743-854.

In the case of this clone: Its antigen is not known.

The receptor's source is an adult in good health. Material: peripheral blood, obtained on day 0 of AZD1222 vaccination.

Here the CDR3 DNA reads TGTGCCATCAGTGAGCCAGGGTTGGGTGACAATCAGCCCCAGCATTTT. Translating gives CAISEPGLGDNQPQHF. The chain has TRBV10-3 and TRBJ1-5, with TRBD1 as a possible D gene (5 bases). The V gene lost 2 bases and the J gene lost 3 bases, with 14 bases spanning the gap. The CDR3 runs 16 residues. Germline V CDR1 and CDR2: ENHRY, SYGVKD.